The rows below give T cell receptor beta chains drawn from one sample of a study of cytomegalovirus exposure and HLA in healthy donors. The method was immunoSEQ multiplex PCR; TCRdb's version includes in-frame clones alone and lacks a portion of them. The sample yields some 120,000 clones, around 81% seen once. Sequencing was done on a sample of PBMCs. These receptors were collected from a woman in her 30s in good health and CMV-seronegative. The conserved cysteine and the conserved F or W are not part of the CDR3 here. Fields, in order: CDR3 protein, J gene, V gene, CDR3 length.

CDR3aa: SVEDRLGGYEQY
j_gene: TRBJ2-7
v_gene: TRBV29-1
len: 12

CDR3aa: ASSDGLAGNEQF
j_gene: TRBJ2-1
v_gene: TRBV6-4
len: 12

CDR3aa: ACPQLERREGRNEQF
j_gene: TRBJ2-1
v_gene: TRBV30
len: 15

CDR3aa: AGRGTGSYEQY
j_gene: TRBJ2-7
v_gene: TRBV28
len: 11

CDR3aa: ASIQGQDSYEQY
j_gene: TRBJ2-7
v_gene: TRBV6-1
len: 12

CDR3aa: ASSVAGEFDSPLH
j_gene: TRBJ1-6
v_gene: TRBV9
len: 13

CDR3aa: ASSGRDRGSNTEAF
j_gene: TRBJ1-1
v_gene: TRBV7-8
len: 14

CDR3aa: ASSPGGWSYT
j_gene: TRBJ1-2
v_gene: TRBV7-9
len: 10

CDR3aa: ASSLEPTGLAGAQETQY
j_gene: TRBJ2-5
v_gene: TRBV11-2
len: 17

CDR3aa: ASSALAASSYNEQF
j_gene: TRBJ2-1
v_gene: TRBV6-1
len: 14

CDR3aa: ASSDGGLYEQY
j_gene: .
v_gene: TRBV10-1
len: 11

CDR3aa: ASSLGQARDTQY
j_gene: TRBJ2-3
v_gene: TRBV5-1
len: 12

CDR3aa: ASSLEGGEDFYGYT
j_gene: TRBJ1-2
v_gene: TRBV7-2
len: 14

CDR3aa: ASSVGGAVLSYEQY
j_gene: TRBJ2-7
v_gene: TRBV9
len: 14

CDR3aa: ASSFASGGYEQY
j_gene: TRBJ2-7
v_gene: TRBV5-6
len: 12

CDR3aa: SSSGGGEETQY
j_gene: TRBJ2-5
v_gene: TRBV7-9
len: 11

CDR3aa: ASKALAGGPYNEQF
j_gene: TRBJ2-1
v_gene: TRBV10-2
len: 14

CDR3aa: ASPPRNSLNTEAF
j_gene: TRBJ1-1
v_gene: TRBV5-1
len: 13

CDR3aa: ATSRDRDLANEQF
j_gene: TRBJ2-1
v_gene: TRBV15
len: 13

CDR3aa: ASSQDWTSGYTGELF
j_gene: TRBJ2-2
v_gene: TRBV4-3
len: 15

CDR3aa: ASSYSPQAGGDEQF
j_gene: TRBJ2-1
v_gene: TRBV6-5
len: 14

CDR3aa: ASSYATGLAEAF
j_gene: TRBJ1-1
v_gene: TRBV6-5
len: 12

CDR3aa: ASIVPGANVLT
j_gene: TRBJ2-6
v_gene: TRBV6-6
len: 11

CDR3aa: ASSERDRVSNEQY
j_gene: TRBJ2-7
v_gene: TRBV6-1
len: 13

CDR3aa: ASSPDTGVNQPQH
j_gene: TRBJ1-5
v_gene: TRBV5-1
len: 13

CDR3aa: ASSAPRTGNTGELF
j_gene: TRBJ2-2
v_gene: TRBV28
len: 14

CDR3aa: ASSLFGTNAYEQY
j_gene: TRBJ2-7
v_gene: TRBV5-4
len: 13

CDR3aa: ASSSGGGVETQY
j_gene: TRBJ2-5
v_gene: TRBV5-4
len: 12

CDR3aa: ASSVQSSGPPPDTQY
j_gene: TRBJ2-3
v_gene: TRBV9
len: 15

CDR3aa: ASSFRAGKGEQF
j_gene: TRBJ2-1
v_gene: TRBV27
len: 12

CDR3aa: AWSTGGRGTDTQY
j_gene: TRBJ2-3
v_gene: TRBV30
len: 13

CDR3aa: ASSLISGSQRDTIY
j_gene: TRBJ1-3
v_gene: TRBV28
len: 14

CDR3aa: SVGTGENTEAF
j_gene: TRBJ1-1
v_gene: TRBV29-1
len: 11

CDR3aa: ASSQTRGFEQY
j_gene: TRBJ2-7
v_gene: TRBV4-1
len: 11

CDR3aa: ASSLEGGTSGELF
j_gene: TRBJ2-2
v_gene: TRBV5-1
len: 13

CDR3aa: ASSLLAVSYNEQF
j_gene: TRBJ2-1
v_gene: TRBV18
len: 13

CDR3aa: AISAGLESEQY
j_gene: TRBJ2-7
v_gene: TRBV10-3
len: 11

CDR3aa: ASSISLGGYT
j_gene: TRBJ1-2
v_gene: TRBV19
len: 10

CDR3aa: ASSSGAGGVNEQF
j_gene: TRBJ2-1
v_gene: TRBV7-9
len: 13

CDR3aa: ASSISGVYEQY
j_gene: TRBJ2-7
v_gene: TRBV19
len: 11

CDR3aa: ASSTRTSGRARDTQY
j_gene: TRBJ2-3
v_gene: TRBV7-9
len: 15

CDR3aa: ASSPLAGGNTGELF
j_gene: TRBJ2-2
v_gene: TRBV7-7
len: 14

CDR3aa: ASSLVAQTGSFTYEQY
j_gene: TRBJ2-7
v_gene: TRBV11-1
len: 16

CDR3aa: ASSYEAPASSYEQY
j_gene: TRBJ2-7
v_gene: TRBV6-6
len: 14

CDR3aa: ASSLVVFTEAF
j_gene: TRBJ1-1
v_gene: TRBV27
len: 11

CDR3aa: ASSQGAEAF
j_gene: TRBJ1-1
v_gene: TRBV4-1
len: 9

CDR3aa: ASSPTNTGELF
j_gene: TRBJ2-2
v_gene: TRBV7-7
len: 11

CDR3aa: ASSFSRDRGNNEQF
j_gene: TRBJ2-1
v_gene: TRBV27
len: 14

CDR3aa: ASRTSGILIETQY
j_gene: TRBJ2-5
v_gene: TRBV12-2
len: 13

CDR3aa: ATSRPGQGASGANVLT
j_gene: TRBJ2-6
v_gene: TRBV15
len: 16

CDR3aa: ASSSGGESSYNEQF
j_gene: TRBJ2-1
v_gene: TRBV28
len: 14

CDR3aa: ASSTPGARNTEAF
j_gene: TRBJ1-1
v_gene: TRBV28
len: 13

CDR3aa: ASSLGDRGTQY
j_gene: TRBJ2-3
v_gene: TRBV11-3
len: 11

CDR3aa: ASSQELAETWNEQF
j_gene: TRBJ2-1
v_gene: TRBV4-3
len: 14

CDR3aa: ASTREGRPSYNEQF
j_gene: TRBJ2-1
v_gene: TRBV6-6
len: 14

CDR3aa: ASSPGTGETTQY
j_gene: TRBJ2-5
v_gene: TRBV7-9
len: 12

CDR3aa: ASSLDIISTDTQY
j_gene: TRBJ2-3
v_gene: TRBV5-6
len: 13

CDR3aa: ASSAGKSTNEKLF
j_gene: TRBJ1-4
v_gene: TRBV9
len: 13

CDR3aa: ASEDWTETNEKLF
j_gene: TRBJ1-4
v_gene: TRBV9
len: 13

CDR3aa: ASSPWRESDSPLH
j_gene: TRBJ1-6
v_gene: TRBV4-1
len: 13